This TCR beta chain stems from a study of cytomegalovirus exposure and HLA in healthy donors. Study-wide results and limits: Across donors, sequencing depth was assumed by presence/absence analyses to be roughly uniform. In vitro data verified a few CMV-associated chains as specific for CMV antigens. Later work showed greater clonal expansion in HLA-associated TCR beta chains than in equally common others.

The ends lost 4 bases at V and 0 bases at J; junction bases unmatched: 8. The CDR3 loop spans 16 amino acids. Germline V lookup: CDR1 MDHEN, CDR2 SYDVKM. The PCR employed 60 Vbeta primers together with 13 Jbeta primers. TCRdb keeps only in-frame clones here, not all; method: immunoSEQ multiplex PCR. This table has approximately 100,000 clones, about 70% appearing once. About this clone: Its antigen remains unidentified.

The rearrangement joins TRBV28 to TRBJ2-7; TRBD2 matches 8 bases. The clonotype comes from a female donor in good health and CMV-seronegative. Sequences were obtained from PBMCs. The CDR3 DNA reads TGTGCCAGCAGTTCCTTTAAGCGGGGGAGCTCCTACGAGCAGTACTTC. Protein sequence: CASSSFKRGSSYEQYF.